These 3 T cell receptor beta chains share one sample of origin, sequenced in a study of OX40 agonist ivuxolimab in advanced cancers. Produced via immunoSEQ multiplex PCR; TCRdb's table is partial and in-frame only. The table has 80,000 or so clones, 85% to 95% seen once. Source: CD4+ or CD8+ T cells sorted from blood, taken in a trial of the OX40 agonist ivuxolimab. The receptors originated from an adult with an advanced solid tumor such as melanoma, head and neck, liver or kidney cancer.

This chain connects TRBV18 to TRBJ1-1; D uncertain. This CDR3 is 15 amino acids long. Germline CDR1 and CDR2: KGHSH and LQKENI. The germline V and J ends were trimmed by 6 bases and 2 bases, with 16 bases remaining between them. The CDR3 DNA follows: TGTGCCAGCTCTGTTGTGGGCACAGCAAACACTGAAGCTTTCTTT. Its protein is CASSVVGTANTEAFF.

The chain joins TRBV10-1 to TRBJ2-2, with no clear D. The CDR3 spans 17 residues. In germline, CDR1 is WNHNN, CDR2 SYGVQD (reference sequence). V lost 0 bases to trimming and J lost 0 bases, with 11 bases between them. The CDR3 is CASSESATISNTGELFF. Here the CDR3 DNA reads TGCGCCAGCAGTGAGTCCGCAACTATATCGAACACCGGGGAGCTGTTTTTT.

The genes are TRBV30 and TRBJ2-7; D possibly matches TRBD1 or TRBD2 (5 bases each). CDR3 size: 13 residues. Germline CDR1 reads GTSNPN; CDR2 reads SVGIG (reference sequence). Trimming removed 4 bases at V and 0 bases at J, with 10 bases between. The CDR3 spells CAWTGALSYEQYF. The CDR3 DNA follows: TGTGCCTGGACCGGGGCTCTCTCCTACGAGCAGTACTTC. Drawing the rest from reference TRBV30 and TRBJ2-7, the complete variable domain is SQTIHQWPATLVQPVGSPLSLECTVEGTSNPNLYWYRQAAGRGLQLLFYSVGIGQISSEVPQNLSASRPQDRQFILSSKKLLLSDSGFYLCAWTGALSYEQYFGPGTRLTVT.